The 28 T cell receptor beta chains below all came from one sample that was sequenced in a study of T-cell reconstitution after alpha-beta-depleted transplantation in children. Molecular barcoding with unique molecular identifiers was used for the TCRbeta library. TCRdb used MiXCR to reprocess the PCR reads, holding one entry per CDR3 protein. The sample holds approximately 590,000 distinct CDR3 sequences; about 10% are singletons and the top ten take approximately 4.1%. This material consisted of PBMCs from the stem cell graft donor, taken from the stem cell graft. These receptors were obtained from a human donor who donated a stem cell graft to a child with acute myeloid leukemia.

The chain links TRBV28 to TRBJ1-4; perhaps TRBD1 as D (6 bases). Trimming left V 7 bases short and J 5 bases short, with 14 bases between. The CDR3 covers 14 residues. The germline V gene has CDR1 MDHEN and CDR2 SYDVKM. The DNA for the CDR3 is TGTGCCAGCATTAGGGCAGGGGCAAATGAAAAACTGTTTTTT. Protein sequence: CASIRAGANEKLFF.

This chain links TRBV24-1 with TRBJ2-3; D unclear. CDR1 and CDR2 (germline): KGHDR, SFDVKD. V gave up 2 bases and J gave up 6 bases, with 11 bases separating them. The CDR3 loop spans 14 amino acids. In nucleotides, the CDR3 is TGTGCCACCAGTGATTCGTCACTCTCGGATACGCAGTATTTT. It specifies CATSDSSLSDTQYF.

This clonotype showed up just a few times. DNA for the CDR3: TGTGCCACCAGTGATTCCGGACAGGGGCCCCAGCATTTT. Protein product: CATSDSGQGPQHF. The V call is TRBV24-1, the J call TRBJ1-5; TRBD1 matches 8 bases. This CDR3 region has 13 residues. With V trimmed by 2 bases and J by 9 bases, 2 bases remained unmatched. Germline CDR1 is KGHDR and CDR2 is SFDVKD.

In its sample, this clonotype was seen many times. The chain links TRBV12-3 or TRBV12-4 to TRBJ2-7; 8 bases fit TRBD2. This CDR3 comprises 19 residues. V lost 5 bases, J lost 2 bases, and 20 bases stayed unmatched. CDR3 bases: TGTGCCAGCAGTCCCAACCCCCCGGGACTAGGGAGCGAACCCTACGAGCAGTACTTC. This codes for CASSPNPPGLGSEPYEQYF.

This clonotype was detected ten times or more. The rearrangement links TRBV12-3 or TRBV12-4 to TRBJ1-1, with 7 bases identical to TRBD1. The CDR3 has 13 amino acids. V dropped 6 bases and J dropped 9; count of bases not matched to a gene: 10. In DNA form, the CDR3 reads TGTGCCAGCAGCCCAGGGGGGGGGCGAAAAGCTTTCTTT. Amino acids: CASSPGGGRKAFF.

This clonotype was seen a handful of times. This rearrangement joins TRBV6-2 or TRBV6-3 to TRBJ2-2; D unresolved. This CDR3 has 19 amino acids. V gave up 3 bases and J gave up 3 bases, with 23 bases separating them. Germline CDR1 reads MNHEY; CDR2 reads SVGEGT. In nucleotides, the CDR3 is TGTGCCAGCAGTTATAGCCCACAAAGCGTCCGAGGTGACACCGGGGAGCTGTTTTTT. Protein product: CASSYSPQSVRGDTGELFF.

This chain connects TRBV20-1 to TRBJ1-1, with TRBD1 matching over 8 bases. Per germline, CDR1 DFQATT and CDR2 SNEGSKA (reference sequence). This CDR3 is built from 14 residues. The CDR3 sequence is CRGRTGPLNTEAFF. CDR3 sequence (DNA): TGCAGGGGGAGGACAGGGCCCCTGAACACTGAAGCTTTCTTT.

The CDR3 sequence is CASSWDQADTQYF. Here the CDR3 DNA reads TGTGCCAGCAGCTGGGACCAGGCAGATACGCAGTATTTT. The gene calls are TRBV5-6 and TRBJ2-3; the D gene could be TRBD1 or TRBD2 (5 bases each). The CDR3 loop spans 13 amino acids. Trimming shortened V by 3 bases and J by 4 bases, and 9 bases separated the two germline ends. CDR1 SGHDT and CDR2 YYEEEE come from the germline V gene.

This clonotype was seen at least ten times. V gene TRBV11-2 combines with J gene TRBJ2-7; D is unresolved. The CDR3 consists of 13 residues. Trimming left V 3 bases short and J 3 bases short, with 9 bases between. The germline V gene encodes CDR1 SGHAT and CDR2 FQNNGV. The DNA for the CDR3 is TGTGCCAGCAGCTTTGGGCAGCACTACGAGCAGTACTTC. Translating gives CASSFGQHYEQYF.

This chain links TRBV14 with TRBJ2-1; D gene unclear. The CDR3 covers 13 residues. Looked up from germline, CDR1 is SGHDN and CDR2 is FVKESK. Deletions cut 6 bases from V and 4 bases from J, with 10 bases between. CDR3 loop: CASRLGWYNEQFF. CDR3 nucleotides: TGTGCCAGCAGGCTGGGCTGGTACAATGAGCAGTTCTTC.

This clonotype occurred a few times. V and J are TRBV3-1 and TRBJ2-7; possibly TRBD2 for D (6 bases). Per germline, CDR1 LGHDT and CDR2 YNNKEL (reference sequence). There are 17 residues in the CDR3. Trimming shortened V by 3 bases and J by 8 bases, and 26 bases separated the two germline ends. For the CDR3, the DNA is TGTGCCAGCAGCCACGGGTCGCGGGGACTCCTCCCTTCGCAGCAGTACTTC. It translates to CASSHGSRGLLPSQQYF.

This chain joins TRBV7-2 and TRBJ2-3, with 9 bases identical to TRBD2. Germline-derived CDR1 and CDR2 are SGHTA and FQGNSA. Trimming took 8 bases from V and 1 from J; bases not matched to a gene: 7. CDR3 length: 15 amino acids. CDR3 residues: CASGREGKRTDTQYF. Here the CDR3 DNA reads TGTGCCAGCGGGCGGGAGGGAAAACGCACAGATACGCAGTATTTT. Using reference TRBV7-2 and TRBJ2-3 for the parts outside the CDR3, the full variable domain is GAGVSQSPSNKVTEKGKDVELRCDPISGHTALYWYRQSLGQGLEFLIYFQGNSAPDKSGLPSDRFSAERTGGSVSTLTIQRTQQEDSAVYLCASGREGKRTDTQYFGPGTRLTVL.

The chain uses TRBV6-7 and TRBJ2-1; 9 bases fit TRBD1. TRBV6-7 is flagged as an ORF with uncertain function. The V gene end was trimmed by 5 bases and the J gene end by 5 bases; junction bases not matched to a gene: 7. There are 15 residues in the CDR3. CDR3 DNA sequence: TGTGCCAGCAGTATCCCCGGGACAGGGAACAATGAGCAGTTCTTC. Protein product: CASSIPGTGNNEQFF.

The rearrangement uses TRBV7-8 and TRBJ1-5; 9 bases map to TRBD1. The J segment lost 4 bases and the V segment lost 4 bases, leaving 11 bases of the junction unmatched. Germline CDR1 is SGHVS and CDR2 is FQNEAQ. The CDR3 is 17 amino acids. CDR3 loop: CASSSFWGGQGNQPQHF. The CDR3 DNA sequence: TGTGCCAGCAGCTCCTTTTGGGGCGGACAGGGGAATCAGCCCCAGCATTTT.

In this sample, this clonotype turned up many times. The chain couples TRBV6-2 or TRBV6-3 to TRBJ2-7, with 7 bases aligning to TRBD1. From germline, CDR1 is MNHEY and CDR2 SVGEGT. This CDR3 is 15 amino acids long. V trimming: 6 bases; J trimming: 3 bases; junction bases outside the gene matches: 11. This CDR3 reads CASSYRTGDLYEQYF. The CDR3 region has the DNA TGTGCCAGCAGCTACCGGACAGGTGACCTCTACGAGCAGTACTTC.

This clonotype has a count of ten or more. The CDR3 region is CSARTSRGGTLGEQFF. The CDR3 DNA reads TGCAGTGCTAGAACCTCGAGGGGCGGGACGTTGGGTGAGCAGTTCTTC. V is TRBV20-1 and J is TRBJ2-1, with D possibly being TRBD2 (6 bases). V lost 2 bases, J lost 9 bases, and 23 bases lay in between. This CDR3 contains 16 residues. Germline lookup yields CDR1 DFQATT and CDR2 SNEGSKA (reference sequence).

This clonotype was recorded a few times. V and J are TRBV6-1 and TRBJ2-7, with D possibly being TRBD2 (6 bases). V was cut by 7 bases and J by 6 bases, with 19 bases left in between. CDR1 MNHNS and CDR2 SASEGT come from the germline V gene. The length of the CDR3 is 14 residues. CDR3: CASKGGGGPSEQYF. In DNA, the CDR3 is TGTGCCAGCAAAGGAGGCGGAGGGCCCAGCGAGCAGTACTTC.

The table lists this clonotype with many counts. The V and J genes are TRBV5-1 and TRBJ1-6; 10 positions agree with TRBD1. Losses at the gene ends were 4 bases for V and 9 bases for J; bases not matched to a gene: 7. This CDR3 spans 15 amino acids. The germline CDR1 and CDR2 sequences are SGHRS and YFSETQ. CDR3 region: CASSPRTGGISPLHF. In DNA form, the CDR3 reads TGCGCCAGCAGCCCTCGGACAGGGGGTATTTCACCCCTCCACTTT.

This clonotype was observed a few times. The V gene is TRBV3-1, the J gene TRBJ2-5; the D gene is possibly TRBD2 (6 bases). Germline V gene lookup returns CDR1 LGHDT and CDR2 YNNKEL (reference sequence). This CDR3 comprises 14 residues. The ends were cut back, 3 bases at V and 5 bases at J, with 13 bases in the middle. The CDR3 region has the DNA TGTGCCAGCAGCCAGGCGGGACCTTGGGAGACCCAGTACTTC. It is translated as CASSQAGPWETQYF.

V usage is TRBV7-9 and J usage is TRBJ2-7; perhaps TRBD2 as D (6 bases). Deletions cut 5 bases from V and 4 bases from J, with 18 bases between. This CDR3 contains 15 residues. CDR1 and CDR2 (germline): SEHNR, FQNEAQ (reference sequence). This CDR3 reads CASSATGTEPYEQYF. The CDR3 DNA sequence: TGTGCCAGCAGCGCAACCGGGACTGAACCTTACGAGCAGTACTTC. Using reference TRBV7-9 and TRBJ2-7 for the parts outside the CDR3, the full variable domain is DTGVSQNPRHKITKRGQNVTFRCDPISEHNRLYWYRQTLGQGPEFLTYFQNEAQLEKSRLLSDRFSAERPKGSFSTLEIQRTEQGDSAMYLCASSATGTEPYEQYFGPGTRLTVT.

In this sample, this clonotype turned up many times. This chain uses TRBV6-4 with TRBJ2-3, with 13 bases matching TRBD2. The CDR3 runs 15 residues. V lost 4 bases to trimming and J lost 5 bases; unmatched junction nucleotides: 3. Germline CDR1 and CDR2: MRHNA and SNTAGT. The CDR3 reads CASSAGLAGVDTQYF. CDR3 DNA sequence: TGTGCCAGCAGTGCCGGACTAGCGGGAGTAGATACGCAGTATTTT.

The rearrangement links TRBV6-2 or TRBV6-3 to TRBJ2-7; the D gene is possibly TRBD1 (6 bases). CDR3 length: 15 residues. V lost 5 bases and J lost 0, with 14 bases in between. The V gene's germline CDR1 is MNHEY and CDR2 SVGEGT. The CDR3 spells CASSLPQGPSYEQYF. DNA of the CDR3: TGTGCCAGCAGTCTACCACAGGGACCCTCCTACGAGCAGTACTTC.

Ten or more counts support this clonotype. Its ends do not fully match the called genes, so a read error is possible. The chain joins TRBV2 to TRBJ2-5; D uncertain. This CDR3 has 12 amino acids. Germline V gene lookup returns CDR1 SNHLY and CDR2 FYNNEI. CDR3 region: CASREAPGTQYF. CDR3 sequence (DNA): TGTGCCAGCAGGGAAGCCCCGGGGACCCAGTACTTC.

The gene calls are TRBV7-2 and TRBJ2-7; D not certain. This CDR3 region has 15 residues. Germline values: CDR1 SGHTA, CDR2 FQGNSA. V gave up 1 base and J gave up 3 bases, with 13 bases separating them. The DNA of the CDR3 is TGTGCCAGCAGCTTAGGTCGAGGCAATGGCTACGAGCAGTACTTC. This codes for CASSLGRGNGYEQYF. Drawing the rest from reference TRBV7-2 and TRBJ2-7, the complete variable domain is GAGVSQSPSNKVTEKGKDVELRCDPISGHTALYWYRQSLGQGLEFLIYFQGNSAPDKSGLPSDRFSAERTGGSVSTLTIQRTQQEDSAVYLCASSLGRGNGYEQYFGPGTRLTVT.

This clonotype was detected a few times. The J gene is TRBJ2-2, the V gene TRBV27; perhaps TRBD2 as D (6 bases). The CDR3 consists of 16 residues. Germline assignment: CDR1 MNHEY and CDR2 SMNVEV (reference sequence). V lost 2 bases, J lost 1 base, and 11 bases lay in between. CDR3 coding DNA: TGTGCCAGCAGTTTACCCGGGACTGGGAACACCGGGGAGCTGTTTTTT. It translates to CASSLPGTGNTGELFF.

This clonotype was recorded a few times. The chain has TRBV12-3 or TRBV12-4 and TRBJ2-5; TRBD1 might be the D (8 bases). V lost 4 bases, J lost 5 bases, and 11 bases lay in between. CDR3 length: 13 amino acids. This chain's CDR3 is CASSYRGGETQYF. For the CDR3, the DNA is TGTGCCAGCAGTTACAGGGGGGGGGAGACCCAGTACTTC.

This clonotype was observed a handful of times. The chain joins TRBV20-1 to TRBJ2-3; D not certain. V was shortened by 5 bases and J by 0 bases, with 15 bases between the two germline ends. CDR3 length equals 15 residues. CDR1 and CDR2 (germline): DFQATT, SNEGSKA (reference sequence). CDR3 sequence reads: CSAVPEIPSTDTQYF. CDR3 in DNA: TGCAGTGCTGTCCCAGAGATCCCTAGCACAGATACGCAGTATTTT.

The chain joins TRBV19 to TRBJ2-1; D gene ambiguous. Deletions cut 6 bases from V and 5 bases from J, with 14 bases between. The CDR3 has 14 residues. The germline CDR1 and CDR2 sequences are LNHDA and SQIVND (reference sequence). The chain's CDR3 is CASRKAVADNEQFF. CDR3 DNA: TGTGCCAGTAGAAAGGCGGTCGCGGACAATGAGCAGTTCTTC.